This T cell receptor beta chain was retrieved from a study of cytomegalovirus exposure and HLA in healthy donors. Study outcomes and limitations: Upon later analysis, HLA-associated TCR beta chains proved more clonally expanded than other, equally common chains. TCR beta V- and J-gene trimming, according to a later analysis, was linked to a missense DCLRE1C variant. Per a prior analysis, the majority of TCR beta V segments were productive roughly 90% or roughly 30% of the time.

This CDR3 spans 10 amino acids. In germline, CDR1 is SQVTM, CDR2 ANQGSEA. The ends were cut back, 5 bases at V and 2 bases at J, with 4 bases in the middle. Remarks on this clone: Its antigen is not known.

It was with 60 Vbeta and 13 Jbeta primers that the PCR ran. Sequencing used immunoSEQ multiplex PCR; TCRdb keeps in-frame clones, though not all of them. The sample lists under 100,000 clones; around 74% were seen once. The rearrangement joins TRBV29-1 to TRBJ2-7, with unresolved D. Sequenced input: PBMCs. This receptor was taken from a boy aged 5-17 years in good health and CMV-seronegative. The CDR3 nucleotides read TGCAGCGTTCAGACCTACGAGCAGTACTTC. Translated, it gives CSVQTYEQYF.